This T cell receptor beta chain was sequenced for a study of cytomegalovirus exposure and HLA in healthy donors. The study's findings and limits: Analyzed later, most CMV-associated TCR beta chains appeared HLA-restricted. A later analysis showed TCR association rates differing by HLA locus, peaking at DRB1 and lowest at HLA-C.

Both 60 Vbeta primers and 13 Jbeta primers went into the PCR. Profiled with immunoSEQ multiplex PCR; TCRdb holds only in-frame clones, not every one. The profile shows 110,000 to 150,000 clones, roughly 79% of them singletons. In its sample, this clone was seen once. Its antigen is still unknown. Sequences were obtained from PBMCs. This clonotype was obtained from a woman aged 60 to 75 in good health and CMV-seropositive.

In DNA form, the CDR3 reads TGCGCCAGCAGTCGCGAGCTCCTGAGGGCCGGGGAGCTGTTTTTT. Translation: CASSRELLRAGELFF. The V gene is TRBV5-1, the J gene TRBJ2-2, with a possible D match to TRBD2 (5 bases). The CDR3 contains 15 residues. Germline V gene sequence: CDR1 SGHRS, CDR2 YFSETQ. Trimming pared 5 bases from V and 6 bases from J, leaving 17 bases between.